What follows are 6 T cell receptor beta chains derived from one specimen sequenced in a study of cytomegalovirus exposure and HLA in healthy donors (TCRdb year 2017). Libraries came from the immunoSEQ multiplex PCR assay. The multiplex PCR relied on a mix of 60 forward primers for TCR Vbeta segments and 13 reverse primers for TCR Jbeta segments. What TCRdb holds here is the immuneACCESS table cut down to in-frame rearrangements. Part of the clones is not present; checked against another copy, under half of the missing clones reflect an unresolved V gene, and the others are unexplained. The sample contains some 150,000 clones, under 75% of them found a single time. Clones ranked in the top ten supply around 7.1% of the sample. The specimen sequenced was PBMCs. The receptors were gathered from a woman aged 55-69 years in good health and CMV-seropositive.

The V call is TRBV9, the J call TRBJ2-1; D is possibly TRBD2 (5 bases). The V end was cut by 4 bases, the J end by 2 bases, with 13 bases between. CDR3 length: 15 amino acids. Germline loops: CDR1 SGDLS, CDR2 YYNGEE. The CDR3 coding sequence is TGTGCCAGCAGCCCCGAGAGGGTAACCTACAATGAGCAGTTCTTC. Its translation: CASSPERVTYNEQFF.

This chain joins TRBV10-2 and TRBJ1-3; tentative D call: TRBD1 (5 bases). Trimming took off 7 bases at V and 8 bases at J, with 12 bases between the two ends. Germline V lookup: CDR1 WSHSY, CDR2 SAAADI. The CDR3 runs to 12 residues. The DNA of the CDR3 is TGCGCCAGCACGCCCAGGGTACACACCATATATTTT. Its translation: CASTPRVHTIYF.

This clone was detected only a few times. J is TRBJ1-3 and V is TRBV9; D is unresolved. The V and J ends lost 0 bases and 6 bases respectively, with 16 bases between them. Germline V gene sequence: CDR1 SGDLS, CDR2 YYNGEE. CDR3 length: 16 amino acids. CDR3 coding DNA: TGTGCCAGCAGCGTAGCTTTGGCGGGTAGTAAAAACACCATATATTTT. This gives the protein CASSVALAGSKNTIYF.

This clone came up a few times. The chain combines TRBV21-1 with TRBJ2-5; the table's TRBD1 call for D was not verified on the DNA. TRBV21-1 counts as a pseudogene. The CDR3 covers 17 residues. The CDR3 DNA follows: TGTGCCAGCATCAACGGGCGTACAGGGGCCCTCCAGGAGACCCAGTACTTC. Translated, it gives CASINGRTGALQETQYF.

The sample holds a few counts of this clone. The rearrangement links TRBV4-2 to TRBJ2-7; TRBD1 is a possible D gene (6 bases). The CDR3 is 15 residues long. Deletions cut 0 bases from V and 7 bases from J, with 16 bases between. Germline V gene data show CDR1 as LGHNA and CDR2 as YNFKEQ. This chain's CDR3 is CASSQEGQGLREQYF. The CDR3 nucleotides are TGTGCCAGCAGCCAAGAAGGGCAGGGGCTGCGAGAGCAGTACTTC.

J is TRBJ1-2 and V is TRBV18; D gene unclear. The CDR3 has 14 residues. Germline V gene data show CDR1 as KGHSH and CDR2 as LQKENI. With 3 bases removed from V and 1 base from J, the gap between germline ends came to 9 bases. CDR3: CASSPNLSNYGYTF. The CDR3 nucleotides are TGTGCCAGCTCACCGAATCTCAGTAACTATGGCTACACCTTC.